The following is a T cell receptor beta chain sequence with its context. Method: immunoSEQ multiplex PCR; TCRdb's copy keeps in-frame clones and lacks some. Found here are 65,000 to 75,000 clones, roughly 90% of them singletons; the top ten hold 1.4% to 1.5%. The data originate from a study of blood T cell repertoires in COVID-19. Study information: Sites across the United States, Italy and Spain contributed samples from acute and convalescent COVID-19. Nucleic acid was either cDNA or gDNA, and it came from T cells, B-cell-depleted T cells, or PBMCs.

CDR3 length equals 14 residues. CDR1 and CDR2 (germline): MNHEY, SMNVEV (reference sequence). The V end lost 2 bases, the J end lost 1 base, and 8 bases lay between the germline ends. Source material: peripheral blood. The sequence came from a man in his forties or fifties with acute or convalescent COVID-19. This chain joins TRBV27 and TRBJ1-1; no clear D gene. The CDR3 is CASSLRGSNTEAFF. For the CDR3, the DNA is TGTGCCAGCAGTTTACGAGGGTCGAACACTGAAGCTTTCTTT.